One sample yielded the 12 T cell receptor beta chains listed below, sequenced in a study of blood T cell repertoires in COVID-19. This table comes from immunoSEQ multiplex PCR, and its TCRdb copy is limited to in-frame clones, with some not included. Among over 600,000 clones listed, 85% to 90% were seen once. Sequenced sample: peripheral blood. These receptors all come from a woman aged 18-29 years with acute or convalescent COVID-19.

V gene TRBV7-9 combines with J gene TRBJ2-1; 8 positions agree with TRBD1. The J segment lost 7 bases and the V segment lost 5 bases, leaving 13 bases of the junction unmatched. CDR1 is SEHNR and CDR2 is FQNEAQ in the germline V gene (reference sequence). The CDR3 covers 16 residues. The CDR3 loop is CASSKTTGDPLNEQFF. The DNA of the CDR3 is TGTGCCAGCAGCAAGACGACAGGGGATCCCTTAAATGAGCAGTTCTTC. The variable domain in full, completed from reference TRBV7-9 and TRBJ2-1, reads DTGVSQNPRHKITKRGQNVTFRCDPISEHNRLYWYRQTLGQGPEFLTYFQNEAQLEKSRLLSDRFSAERPKGSFSTLEIQRTEQGDSAMYLCASSKTTGDPLNEQFFGPGTRLTVL.

V is TRBV12-5 and J is TRBJ2-2; perhaps TRBD2 as D (5 bases). From germline, CDR1 is LGHNT and CDR2 FRNRAP. This CDR3 is built from 17 residues. Trimming left V 0 bases short and J 5 bases short, with 16 bases between. CDR3 loop: CASGLVVEKGGTGELFF. CDR3 DNA: TGTGCTAGTGGTTTGGTGGTAGAAAAAGGAGGTACCGGGGAGCTGTTTTTT.

The chain combines TRBV5-1 with TRBJ2-2; D possibly corresponds to TRBD2 (5 bases). The CDR3 length is 14 residues. Trimming left V 6 bases short and J 3 bases short, with 12 bases between. Germline V CDR1 and CDR2: SGHRS, YFSETQ. CDR3 residues: CASTRAGDTGELFF. CDR3 nucleotide sequence: TGCGCCAGCACGAGGGCGGGTGACACCGGGGAGCTGTTTTTT.

This chain links TRBV29-1 with TRBJ1-4; D is undetermined. Germline lookup yields CDR1 SQVTM and CDR2 ANQGSEA. The CDR3 is 11 amino acids. V lost 7 bases, J lost 5 bases, and 8 bases lay in between. The CDR3 sequence is CSGIRNEKLFF. Here the CDR3 DNA reads TGCAGCGGCATACGGAATGAAAAACTGTTTTTT.

The J gene is TRBJ1-2, the V gene TRBV7-8; 10 bases agree with TRBD1. Looked up from germline, CDR1 is SGHVS and CDR2 is FQNEAQ. The V segment lost 0 bases and the J segment 6 bases; nucleotides outside the gene matches: 4. The CDR3 is 15 amino acids. The CDR3 DNA reads as TGTGCCAGCAGCTTAGCGAGGACAGGGGGTGATGGCTACACCTTC. This sequence encodes CASSLARTGGDGYTF.

The chain combines TRBV14 with TRBJ1-2; D is undetermined. The CDR3 totals 14 residues. With 4 bases removed from V and 3 bases from J, the gap between germline ends came to 12 bases. Per germline, CDR1 SGHDN and CDR2 FVKESK. The CDR3 sequence: CASSPRTTYYGYTF. The CDR3 DNA reads TGTGCCAGCAGCCCCCGAACCACTTACTATGGCTACACCTTC.

The genes are TRBV6-2 or TRBV6-3 and TRBJ2-3, with 8 bases that match TRBD2. CDR1 and CDR2 (germline): MNHEY, SVGEGT. The CDR3 sequence is 18 residues long. V shed 0 bases, J shed 0 bases, and the junction held 8 bases outside the gene matches. CDR3 in DNA: TGTGCCAGCAGTTACTCGGGGCTTGCGGGGGGAAGCACAGATACGCAGTATTTT. Amino acids: CASSYSGLAGGSTDTQYF.

The gene calls are TRBV5-1 and TRBJ2-7; 11 bases match TRBD1. The CDR3 consists of 16 residues. Per germline, CDR1 SGHRS and CDR2 YFSETQ. J was trimmed by 2 bases and V by 4 bases; bases with no gene match: 8. CDR3 DNA sequence: TGCGCCAGCAGCCCGAAGGGACAGGGGGGAACCTACGAGCAGTACTTC. This codes for CASSPKGQGGTYEQYF.

The chain combines TRBV10-3 with TRBJ1-6; D is uncertain. The CDR3 has 14 amino acids. Between the trimmed V and J ends, which lost 7 bases and 7 bases, there was a span of 14 bases. The germline gives CDR1 ENHRY, CDR2 SYGVKD. CDR3 nucleotide sequence: TGTGCCATCAAGGACGGAGGACCGAATTCACCCCTCCACTTT. Protein sequence: CAIKDGGPNSPLHF.

The chain is built from TRBV7-6 and TRBJ1-1; 8 nucleotides match TRBD1. V shed 9 bases, J shed 7 bases, and the junction held 4 bases outside the gene matches. The CDR3 loop spans 11 amino acids. Germline V gene lookup returns CDR1 SGHVS and CDR2 FNYEAQ. The CDR3 spells CASQGAGEAFF. The CDR3 DNA reads as TGTGCCAGTCAGGGGGCTGGTGAAGCTTTCTTT.

The rearrangement joins TRBV4-3 to TRBJ2-2, with 10 bases lining up with TRBD2. The CDR3 contains 17 residues. From germline, CDR1 is LGHNA and CDR2 YSLEER. The ends lost 2 bases at V and 3 bases at J; junction bases unmatched: 6. The chain's CDR3 is CASSQSLAGEYTGELFF. In nucleotides, the CDR3 is TGCGCCAGCAGCCAAAGCCTAGCGGGGGAGTACACCGGGGAGCTGTTTTTT.

The chain couples TRBV12-5 to TRBJ1-1; 10 bases fit TRBD1. Germline CDR1 reads LGHNT; CDR2 reads FRNRAP. This CDR3 is built from 17 residues. V dropped 2 bases and J dropped 0; count of bases not matched to a gene: 6. The CDR3 sequence is CASGLPPTGGVNTEAFF. DNA of the CDR3: TGTGCTAGTGGTTTGCCTCCGACAGGGGGCGTGAACACTGAAGCTTTCTTT.